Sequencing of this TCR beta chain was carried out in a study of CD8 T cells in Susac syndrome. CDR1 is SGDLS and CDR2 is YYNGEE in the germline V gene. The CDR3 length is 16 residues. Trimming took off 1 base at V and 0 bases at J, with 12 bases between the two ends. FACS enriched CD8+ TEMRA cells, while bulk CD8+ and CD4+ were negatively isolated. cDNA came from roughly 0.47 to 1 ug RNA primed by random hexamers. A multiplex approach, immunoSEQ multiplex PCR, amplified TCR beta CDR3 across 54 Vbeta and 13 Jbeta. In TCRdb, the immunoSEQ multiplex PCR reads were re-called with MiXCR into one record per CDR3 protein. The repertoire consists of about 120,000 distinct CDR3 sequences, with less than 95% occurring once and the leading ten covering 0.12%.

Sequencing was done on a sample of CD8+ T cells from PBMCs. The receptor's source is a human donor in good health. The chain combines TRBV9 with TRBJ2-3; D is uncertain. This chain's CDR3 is CASSVQGSPSTDTQYF. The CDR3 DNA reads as TGTGCCAGCAGCGTACAAGGATCGCCGAGCACAGATACGCAGTATTTT.